Presented here are 31 T cell receptor beta chains from one specimen sequenced in a study of neurological immune-mediated disorders. TCRdb used MiXCR to reprocess the 5' RACE reads, holding one entry per CDR3 protein. Of over 20,000 distinct CDR3 sequences in the sample, over 9.5% were seen once. Sequences were obtained from PBMCs. These receptors originate from a woman in her fifties or sixties with HTLV-1-associated myelopathy (HAM/TSP).

This clonotype has at least ten counts. This chain joins TRBV7-2 and TRBJ2-7, with TRBD1 matching 10 bases. J gave up 4 bases and V 1 base, and 4 bases lay outside the gene matches. Per the germline V gene, CDR1 is SGHTA and CDR2 is FQGNSA. The CDR3 extends over 15 amino acids. The CDR3 sequence is CASSLGSDRGYEQYF. In DNA, the CDR3 is TGTGCCAGCAGCTTAGGGTCGGACAGGGGGTACGAGCAGTACTTC.

In this sample, this clonotype is medium-sized (0.01 to 0.1%). The chain has TRBV5-1 and TRBJ1-1; D is unresolved. This CDR3 comprises 11 residues. Germline-derived CDR1 and CDR2 are SGHRS and YFSETQ. The V end was cut by 5 bases, the J end by 6 bases, with 8 bases between. CDR3 coding DNA: TGCGCCAGCAGGGGCACGTCTGAAGCTTTCTTT. It encodes CASRGTSEAFF. The whole variable domain, filled in from reference TRBV5-1 and TRBJ1-1, reads KAGVTQTPRYLIKTRGQQVTLSCSPISGHRSVSWYQQTPGQGLQFLFEYFSETQRNKGNFPGRFSGRQFSNSRSEMNVSTLELGDSALYLCASRGTSEAFFGQGTRLTVV.

This clonotype was counted at least ten times. The chain carries TRBV3-1 and TRBJ2-7, with 7 bases identical to TRBD1. Germline loops: CDR1 LGHDT, CDR2 YNNKEL (reference sequence). There are 15 residues in the CDR3. V dropped 5 bases and J dropped 5; count of bases not matched to a gene: 12. CDR3 protein: CASSYTRQGTNEQYF. CDR3 nucleotides: TGTGCCAGCAGCTACACACGACAGGGTACGAACGAGCAGTACTTC.

The V call is TRBV10-3, the J call TRBJ2-3; D is uncertain. V was cut by 10 bases and J by 0 bases, with 11 bases left in between. The CDR3 has 13 amino acids. Looked up from germline, CDR1 is ENHRY and CDR2 is SYGVKD. Written as DNA, the CDR3 is TGTGCCAGAGACGCGGCCAGCACAGATACGCAGTATTTT. It translates to CARDAASTDTQYF.

Ten or more counts support this clonotype. This chain joins TRBV5-1 and TRBJ2-5; D may be TRBD1 (5 bases). The CDR3 is 14 residues long. Germline CDR1 reads SGHRS; CDR2 reads YFSETQ. V shed 1 base and J shed 2 bases, with 9 bases lying between them. The chain's CDR3 is CASSLWSGQETQYF. In DNA form, the CDR3 reads TGCGCCAGCAGCTTGTGGTCAGGGCAAGAGACCCAGTACTTC.

This clonotype was seen ten or more times. The rearrangement joins TRBV2 to TRBJ1-4; D not certain. The length of the CDR3 is 15 residues. V shed 7 bases and J shed 4 bases, with 16 bases lying between them. Germline loops: CDR1 SNHLY, CDR2 FYNNEI. The chain's CDR3 is CASNPQPGINEKLFF. In nucleotides, the CDR3 is TGTGCCAGCAACCCGCAGCCAGGCATTAATGAAAAACTGTTTTTT. Combining the CDR3 with reference TRBV2 and TRBJ1-4 gives the whole variable domain EPEVTQTPSHQVTQMGQEVILRCVPISNHLYFYWYRQILGQKVEFLVSFYNNEISEKSEIFDDQFSVERPDGSNFTLKIRSTKLEDSAMYFCASNPQPGINEKLFFGSGTQLSVL.

Ten or more counts support this clonotype. The J gene is TRBJ1-4, the V gene TRBV5-1; the match to TRBD1 covers 9 bases. With V trimmed by 4 bases and J by 4 bases, 8 bases remained unmatched. CDR3 length: 16 residues. Germline CDR1 and CDR2: SGHRS and YFSETQ. Here the CDR3 DNA reads TGCGCCAGCAGCATGATGGGACAGGGAGATAATGAAAAACTGTTTTTT. Protein product: CASSMMGQGDNEKLFF.

This clonotype was detected many times. J is TRBJ1-6 and V is TRBV3-1; D is undetermined. CDR3 length: 16 residues. Trimming shortened V by 2 bases and J by 2 bases, and 10 bases separated the two germline ends. CDR1 LGHDT and CDR2 YNNKEL come from the germline V gene (reference sequence). The CDR3 reads CASSQITGTYNSPLHF. In DNA form, the CDR3 reads TGTGCCAGCAGCCAAATAACTGGGACCTATAATTCACCCCTCCACTTT.

This clonotype was seen repeatedly, ten times or more. The V call is TRBV4-2, the J call TRBJ1-2; 7 bases match TRBD1. After removal of 7 bases from V and 4 bases from J, the junction contained 9 bases not matched to a gene. The CDR3 runs 14 residues. In germline, CDR1 is LGHNA, CDR2 YNFKEQ. CDR3 residues: CASTQTGTAYGYTF. DNA for the CDR3: TGTGCCAGCACACAAACCGGGACAGCCTATGGCTACACCTTC.

The sample holds many counts of this clonotype. The chain uses TRBV4-2 and TRBJ1-5; TRBD1 agrees at 10 bases. The CDR3 loop spans 17 amino acids. CDR1 is LGHNA, CDR2 YNFKEQ, per germline. Unmatched junction bases numbered 8, after V lost 2 bases and J lost 4 bases. For the CDR3, the DNA is TGTGCCAGCAGCCAACCGGTAGGACAGGGGGGAAATCAGCCCCAGCATTTT. Translating gives CASSQPVGQGGNQPQHF.

The gene calls are TRBV7-2 and TRBJ2-2; 7 bases are shared with TRBD1. The CDR3 totals 15 residues. After removal of 5 bases from V and 6 bases from J, the junction contained 9 bases not matched to a gene. Germline loops: CDR1 SGHTA, CDR2 FQGNSA. CDR3 residues: CASSPSGGRAGELFF. The CDR3 region has the DNA TGTGCCAGCAGCCCATCAGGGGGTCGGGCCGGGGAGCTGTTTTTT.

This clonotype was counted many times. The chain has TRBV9 and TRBJ1-1; TRBD1 is a possible D gene (5 bases). Germline lookup yields CDR1 SGDLS and CDR2 YYNGEE. The germline V and J ends were trimmed by 4 bases and 5 bases, with 12 bases remaining between them. The CDR3 runs to 13 residues. CDR3 nucleotide sequence: TGTGCCAGCAGCCGACAGTTTGAGACTGAAGCTTTCTTT. Encoded protein: CASSRQFETEAFF.

This clonotype was seen many times. The gene calls are TRBV21-1 and TRBJ2-5; the table calls TRBD1, which could not be checked here. TRBV21-1 corresponds to a pseudogene. The CDR3 extends over 15 amino acids. DNA of the CDR3: TGTGCCAGCAGCAACCGGGACAGAGACCAAGAGACCCAGTACTTC. It codes for CASSNRDRDQETQYF.

This clonotype appeared many times. This rearrangement joins TRBV5-1 to TRBJ2-1; D not certain. Per germline, CDR1 SGHRS and CDR2 YFSETQ. The CDR3 is made up of 13 amino acids. Between the trimmed V and J ends, which lost 6 bases and 1 base, there was a span of 8 bases. The CDR3 loop reads CASTFGSYNEQFF. The CDR3 coding sequence is TGCGCCAGCACTTTCGGGTCCTACAATGAGCAGTTCTTC. Full variable domain (remainder filled in from reference TRBV5-1 and TRBJ2-1): KAGVTQTPRYLIKTRGQQVTLSCSPISGHRSVSWYQQTPGQGLQFLFEYFSETQRNKGNFPGRFSGRQFSNSRSEMNVSTLELGDSALYLCASTFGSYNEQFFGPGTRLTVL.

This clonotype occurred many times. Germline and junction disagree at one end, which may indicate a read error. The chain is built from TRBV11-2 and TRBJ2-7; possibly TRBD2 for D (5 bases). From germline, CDR1 is SGHAT and CDR2 FQNNGV. The CDR3 totals 12 residues. The CDR3 DNA sequence: TGTGCCAGCAGCTCCTCCGGACTTCTCCCGCACTTC. This encodes CASSSSGLLPHF.

This clonotype has ten or more counts. The chain recombines TRBV10-3 with TRBJ1-2; TRBD1 matches 9 bases. Germline CDR1 is ENHRY and CDR2 is SYGVKD. There are 14 residues in the CDR3. The V segment lost 5 bases and the J segment 8 bases; nucleotides outside the gene matches: 9. The CDR3 DNA follows: TGTGCCATCAGTAAGGACAGGGGTCTGGTGGGCTACACCTTC. Encoded protein: CAISKDRGLVGYTF.

A note on this clonotype: A junction boundary mismatches the germline segment, possibly from a read error. The chain couples TRBV18 to TRBJ1-1; 9 bases line up with TRBD1. There are 13 residues in the CDR3. The germline V gene has CDR1 KGHSH and CDR2 LQKENI. The CDR3 reads CANSPGTGTEAFF. The CDR3, as DNA: TGTGCCAACTCACCAGGGACAGGGACTGAAGCTTTCTTT.

This clonotype was observed at least ten times. V and J are TRBV11-2 and TRBJ2-7; D possibly corresponds to TRBD1 (5 bases). The V gene lost 1 base and the J gene lost 5 bases, with 6 bases spanning the gap. The CDR3 consists of 12 residues. Germline V gene sequence: CDR1 SGHAT, CDR2 FQNNGV. CDR3 nucleotide sequence: TGTGCCAGCAGCTTAGTGGGGCACGAGCAGTACTTC. Its protein is CASSLVGHEQYF.

This clonotype showed up many times. The rearrangement joins TRBV19 to TRBJ2-1; no firm D call. Trimming cost V 4 bases and J 8 bases, with 12 bases left between them. CDR1 is LNHDA, CDR2 SQIVND, per germline (reference sequence). The CDR3 extends over 13 amino acids. CDR3 residues: CASSTLVVHEQFF. Here the CDR3 DNA reads TGTGCCAGTAGTACCCTAGTGGTCCATGAGCAGTTCTTC.

This clonotype was seen many times. The chain uses TRBV7-7 and TRBJ2-1; D may correspond to TRBD1 or TRBD2 (5 bases each). The CDR3 extends over 16 amino acids. CDR1 is SSHAT and CDR2 is FNYEAQ in the germline V gene (reference sequence). V dropped 6 bases and J dropped 2 bases, with 17 bases sitting between them. The CDR3 protein is CASSLAPGRAYNEQFF. CDR3 coding DNA: TGTGCCAGCAGTTTGGCCCCAGGGAGAGCCTACAATGAGCAGTTCTTC.

This clonotype appeared many times. The chain uses TRBV10-3 and TRBJ1-1; D ambiguous. CDR3 length: 14 amino acids. Germline CDR1 is ENHRY and CDR2 is SYGVKD. V was shortened by 6 bases and J by 6 bases, with 17 bases between the two germline ends. CDR3 amino acids: CAISSLRYDPEAFF. CDR3 DNA: TGTGCCATCAGCTCTCTTAGGTATGACCCTGAAGCTTTCTTT.

This clonotype was observed many times. The chain carries TRBV27 and TRBJ1-1; TRBD1 might be the D (5 bases). CDR3 length: 13 residues. V dropped 6 bases and J dropped 5 bases, with 13 bases sitting between them. Germline CDR1 reads MNHEY; CDR2 reads SMNVEV (reference sequence). CDR3 loop: CASSQRGRTEAFF. The CDR3 bases are TGTGCCAGCAGCCAAAGGGGTAGGACTGAAGCTTTCTTT.

This clonotype was counted ten times or more. The V call is TRBV5-1, the J call TRBJ1-2; D possibly corresponds to TRBD1 (6 bases). Germline V gene data show CDR1 as SGHRS and CDR2 as YFSETQ. This CDR3 has 14 amino acids. With 0 bases removed from V and 2 bases from J, the gap between germline ends came to 8 bases. Here the CDR3 DNA reads TGCGCCAGCAGCTTGGGTGGACAGAACTATGGCTACACCTTC. This codes for CASSLGGQNYGYTF.

This clonotype was found many times. The chain combines TRBV7-8 with TRBJ2-1; tentatively, D is TRBD2 (7 bases). Trimming left V 5 bases short and J 5 bases short, with 10 bases between. Per the germline V gene, CDR1 is SGHVS and CDR2 is FQNEAQ. The CDR3 runs 13 residues. Here the CDR3 reads CASSRGANNEQFF. The CDR3 DNA follows: TGTGCCAGCAGCCGGGGGGCTAACAATGAGCAGTTCTTC.

There are many counts of this clonotype. The chain is built from TRBV4-2 and TRBJ1-2; 10 bases map to TRBD1. The V and J ends lost 0 bases and 5 bases, in that order; junction bases with no gene match: 0. Germline V lookup: CDR1 LGHNA, CDR2 YNFKEQ. This CDR3 is built from 14 residues. CDR3: CASSQEDRGYGYTF. The CDR3 DNA sequence: TGTGCCAGCAGCCAAGAGGACAGGGGGTATGGCTACACCTTC.

This clonotype was observed many times. The chain couples TRBV5-1 to TRBJ1-4, with D possibly TRBD1 on 5 matching bases. V was shortened by 2 bases and J by 1 base, with 9 bases between the two germline ends. This CDR3 is 15 amino acids long. The germline gives CDR1 SGHRS, CDR2 YFSETQ. The DNA for the CDR3 is TGCGCCAGCAGCTTTCGGGGACTAACTAATGAAAAACTGTTTTTT. The encoded protein is CASSFRGLTNEKLFF.

This clonotype was observed many times. This chain links TRBV5-1 with TRBJ2-1, with 10 positions matching TRBD2. The V gene end was trimmed by 6 bases and the J gene end by 7 bases; junction bases not matched to a gene: 13. This CDR3 is built from 16 residues. Germline V gives CDR1 SGHRS, CDR2 YFSETQ. This CDR3 is CASTMVASGGLNEQFF. CDR3 bases: TGCGCCAGCACTATGGTCGCTAGCGGGGGCCTTAATGAGCAGTTCTTC.

The chain employs TRBV18 and TRBJ2-7, with 9 bases that match TRBD1. From germline, CDR1 is KGHSH and CDR2 LQKENI. The CDR3 has 14 residues. Trimming at V came to 6 bases and at J to 2 bases, leaving 5 bases not matched to a gene. DNA of the CDR3: TGTGCCAGCTCGCGGACAGGGGATACCTACGAGCAGTACTTC. It yields the protein CASSRTGDTYEQYF.

This clonotype appeared many times. This sequence joins TRBV20-1 and TRBJ2-1; tentatively, D is TRBD1 or TRBD2 (5 bases each). This CDR3 is built from 14 residues. The V and J ends lost 3 bases and 5 bases respectively, with 14 bases between them. Germline CDR1 and CDR2: DFQATT and SNEGSKA (reference sequence). This CDR3 reads CSASGPGADNEQFF. The CDR3 DNA sequence: TGCAGTGCTAGTGGCCCCGGGGCAGACAATGAGCAGTTCTTC.

There are many counts of this clonotype. This chain connects TRBV20-1 to TRBJ1-1; no reliable D call. Trimming removed 1 base from V and 1 base from J, with 7 bases in between. This CDR3 region has 13 residues. Per germline, CDR1 DFQATT and CDR2 SNEGSKA (reference sequence). In DNA form, the CDR3 reads TGCAGTGCTAGAGTCCACACGAACACTGAAGCTTTCTTT. It translates to CSARVHTNTEAFF.

In this sample, this clonotype turned up many times. The chain joins TRBV10-3 to TRBJ1-1, with D possibly being TRBD1 (5 bases). Trimming left V 5 bases short and J 0 bases short, with 10 bases between. Germline V lookup: CDR1 ENHRY, CDR2 SYGVKD. The CDR3 consists of 14 residues. The CDR3 reads CAISRGVVNTEAFF. The CDR3, as DNA: TGTGCCATCAGTCGAGGGGTTGTGAACACTGAAGCTTTCTTT.